The clone carrying this T cell receptor (beta chain) has a handful of counts. These data belong to a study of T cells after yellow fever vaccination. MiXCR was run by TCRdb on the 5' RACE reads, yielding one entry per CDR3 protein. This table has 100,000 or so distinct CDR3 sequences, 8% to 10% appearing once. V lost 4 bases and J lost 2, with 10 bases in between. This CDR3 spans 14 amino acids. Germline V gene lookup returns CDR1 SGHTA and CDR2 FQGNSA. The chain joins TRBV7-2 to TRBJ2-3, with no clear D. Material: CD8+ T cells not binding an NS4B(214-222) dextramer, sorted from PBMCs, obtained more than 13 days after the first yellow fever vaccination. The receptor's source is a man aged 18 to 29 who received the YFV17D yellow fever vaccine. DNA of the CDR3: TGTGCCAGCAGCTCAGGACCATTCACAGATACGCAGTATTTT. Encoded protein: CASSSGPFTDTQYF. Full variable domain (missing parts from reference TRBV7-2 and TRBJ2-3): GAGVSQSPSNKVTEKGKDVELRCDPISGHTALYWYRQSLGQGLEFLIYFQGNSAPDKSGLPSDRFSAERTGGSVSTLTIQRTQQEDSAVYLCASSSGPFTDTQYFGPGTRLTVL.